These 7 T cell receptor beta chains came from one sample sequenced in a study of cytomegalovirus exposure and HLA in healthy donors. The PCR employed 60 Vbeta primers together with 13 Jbeta primers. Generated by immunoSEQ multiplex PCR, the TCRdb table keeps only in-frame clones and is missing some. The data show about 160,000 clones, roughly 80% seen once. Sequences were obtained from PBMCs. The receptor set was obtained from a woman between 50 and 59 years old in good health and CMV-seronegative.

V is TRBV4-3 and J is TRBJ2-5, with TRBD1 matching 7 bases. Losses at the gene ends were 1 base for V and 5 bases for J; bases not matched to a gene: 16. In germline, CDR1 is LGHNA, CDR2 YSLEER. CDR3 length equals 18 residues. In DNA form, the CDR3 reads TGCGCCAGCAGCCAAGGCTCTCGAGGGGCTAGGGACAGCGAGACCCAGTACTTC. Translation: CASSQGSRGARDSETQYF.

The chain employs TRBV7-2 and TRBJ2-5, with 7 bases identical to TRBD2. This CDR3 has 12 residues. J lost 2 bases, V lost 7 bases, and 1 base had no gene match. CDR1 and CDR2 (germline): SGHTA, FQGNSA. The CDR3 DNA reads as TGTGCCAGCAAGGGACTACAAGAGACCCAGTACTTC. Translation gives CASKGLQETQYF.

The rearrangement uses TRBV27 and TRBJ2-4; possibly TRBD1 for D (5 bases). The CDR3 loop spans 13 amino acids. Germline V gene data show CDR1 as MNHEY and CDR2 as SMNVEV (reference sequence). Trimming pared 6 bases from V and 1 base from J, leaving 7 bases between. The CDR3 DNA reads TGTGCCAGCAGGGGGCTGGCCAAAAACATTCAGTACTTC. Amino acid sequence: CASRGLAKNIQYF.

The chain is built from TRBV4-2 and TRBJ1-5; D is undetermined. Trimming cost V 8 bases and J 7 bases, with 12 bases left between them. CDR3 size: 12 residues. CDR1 is LGHNA, CDR2 YNFKEQ, per germline. The CDR3 region is CASGSSGQPQHF. In nucleotides, the CDR3 is TGTGCCAGCGGCAGTTCGGGGCAGCCCCAGCATTTT.

The gene calls are TRBV27 and TRBJ2-7, with D perhaps TRBD1 (5 bases). CDR3 length: 14 residues. V lost 0 bases to trimming and J lost 7 bases, with 13 bases between them. Looked up from germline, CDR1 is MNHEY and CDR2 is SMNVEV (reference sequence). The CDR3 loop reads CASSLSRGNGEQYF. The CDR3 bases are TGTGCCAGCAGTTTATCAAGGGGTAACGGTGAGCAGTACTTC.

The rearrangement uses TRBV30 and TRBJ1-2; 9 nucleotides agree with TRBD1. CDR3 size: 15 residues. CDR1 is GTSNPN and CDR2 is SVGIG in the germline V gene (reference sequence). The trim removed 0 bases at V and 5 bases at J, leaving 7 bases unmatched. The CDR3 loop is CAWSVLVTGGYGYTF. CDR3 in DNA: TGTGCCTGGAGTGTTCTAGTGACAGGGGGATATGGCTACACCTTC. The complete variable domain, with remaining parts taken from reference TRBV30 and TRBJ1-2, reads SQTIHQWPATLVQPVGSPLSLECTVEGTSNPNLYWYRQAAGRGLQLLFYSVGIGQISSEVPQNLSASRPQDRQFILSSKKLLLSDSGFYLCAWSVLVTGGYGYTFGSGTRLTVV.

This sequence joins TRBV27 and TRBJ2-1, with TRBD1 matching over 7 bases. CDR1 is MNHEY and CDR2 is SMNVEV in the germline V gene (reference sequence). The length of the CDR3 is 15 residues. Trimming took 8 bases from V and 4 from J; bases not matched to a gene: 11. The CDR3 region is CASQATQGFYNEQFF. CDR3 DNA: TGTGCCAGCCAAGCCACACAGGGGTTTTACAATGAGCAGTTCTTC.